The sequence of this T cell receptor beta chain was determined in a study of T cell changes during pregnancy in multiple sclerosis. The table came from immunoSEQ multiplex PCR; TCRdb's copy has only in-frame clones and leaves some out. The sample includes roughly 99,000 clones, roughly 94% of them seen just once. V lost 8 bases to trimming and J lost 0 bases, with 20 bases between them. Germline V gives CDR1 SGHVS, CDR2 FQNEAQ. The CDR3 length is 17 residues. V and J are TRBV7-8 and TRBJ1-5, with D possibly matching TRBD1 (6 bases). The clonotype was recovered from a female donor in good health, enrolled as a control in a pregnancy study. Source: peripheral blood, taken after pregnancy. Written as DNA, the CDR3 is TGTGCCAGCGCTGGGCGCTGGGGGCGGACTAGCAATCAGCCCCAGCATTTT. Translated: CASAGRWGRTSNQPQHF.